This entry lists 17 T cell receptor beta chains sequenced from one sample in a study of blood T cell repertoires in COVID-19. Method: immunoSEQ multiplex PCR; TCRdb's copy keeps in-frame clones and lacks some. The sample has around 240,000 clones, about 89% seen once. Sequencing was done on a sample of PBMCs or T cells enriched from blood (not recorded which). Source of these receptors: a human donor in a cohort exposed to, infected with or recovered from COVID-19 (not recorded which). The donor label of this sample is uncertain.

This rearrangement joins TRBV30 to TRBJ1-3; 7 bases agree with TRBD1. CDR1 and CDR2 (germline): GTSNPN, SVGIG (reference sequence). Trimming removed 5 bases from V and 0 bases from J; junction bases left unmatched: 4. The CDR3 is 14 residues long. The CDR3 sequence: CAWQQGNSGNTIYF. CDR3 in DNA: TGTGCCTGGCAACAGGGGAACTCTGGAAACACCATATATTTT.

This sequence joins TRBV7-9 and TRBJ1-1; D may be TRBD1 (6 bases). CDR3 length: 16 residues. CDR1 SEHNR and CDR2 FQNEAQ come from the germline V gene (reference sequence). Trimming cost V 2 bases and J 2 bases, with 15 bases left between them. CDR3 region: CASSLTGRFANTEAFF. CDR3 coding DNA: TGTGCCAGCAGCTTAACAGGGAGATTTGCTAACACTGAAGCTTTCTTT.

The chain uses TRBV27 and TRBJ1-6; no firm D call. V lost 3 bases and J 6 bases, leaving 6 bases between the germline ends. Germline lookup yields CDR1 MNHEY and CDR2 SMNVEV (reference sequence). This CDR3 is 13 amino acids long. The CDR3 reads CASSLEGNSPLHF. The CDR3 DNA reads as TGTGCCAGCAGTTTGGAGGGTAATTCACCCCTCCACTTT.

The chain couples TRBV5-1 to TRBJ2-3; 8 bases are a match to TRBD2. This CDR3 has 17 residues. Germline lookup yields CDR1 SGHRS and CDR2 YFSETQ. Trimming took 0 bases from V and 2 from J; bases not matched to a gene: 8. For the CDR3, the DNA is TGCGCCAGCAGCTTGGCAGGCAGCGGGGGATTCACAGATACGCAGTATTTT. Translated, it gives CASSLAGSGGFTDTQYF.

The chain couples TRBV9 to TRBJ2-7; D is possibly TRBD2 (6 bases). V was cut by 0 bases and J by 4 bases, with 11 bases left in between. Per germline, CDR1 SGDLS and CDR2 YYNGEE. The CDR3 length is 14 residues. CDR3 amino acids: CASSVDGRGYEQYF. CDR3 sequence (DNA): TGTGCCAGCAGCGTAGACGGGCGGGGATACGAGCAGTACTTC.

The count of this clone is one. The chain couples TRBV7-9 to TRBJ1-1; a possible D gene is TRBD1 (6 bases). Germline CDR1 reads SEHNR; CDR2 reads FQNEAQ (reference sequence). The V and J ends lost 0 bases and 2 bases respectively, with 13 bases between them. This CDR3 is built from 16 residues. The CDR3 DNA follows: TGTGCCAGCAGCTTAGCAGGGGGTGGCGGCAACACTGAAGCTTTCTTT. Translated: CASSLAGGGGNTEAFF.

The chain uses TRBV2 and TRBJ1-2; 8 bases map to TRBD1. The CDR3 runs 16 residues. V trimming: 8 bases; J trimming: 2 bases; junction bases outside the gene matches: 13. The germline V gene encodes CDR1 SNHLY and CDR2 FYNNEI. For the CDR3, the DNA is TGTGCCAGCGATCAGGGGGCGCTGGGGGGGAACTATGGCTACACCTTC. The encoded protein is CASDQGALGGNYGYTF.

This clone was seen a handful of times. The chain employs TRBV4-1 and TRBJ1-5, with 7 bases lining up with TRBD1. CDR1 and CDR2 (germline): MGHRA, YSYEKL. With V trimmed by 2 bases and J by 4 bases, 11 bases remained unmatched. CDR3 size: 17 residues. CDR3 sequence (DNA): TGCGCCAGCAGCCAATTCCGACAGGGTCCTACAAATCAGCCCCAGCATTTT. This gives the protein CASSQFRQGPTNQPQHF.

The chain links TRBV7-8 to TRBJ1-6; D uncertain. The germline CDR1 and CDR2 sequences are SGHVS and FQNEAQ. This CDR3 comprises 16 residues. Trimming shortened V by 1 base and J by 5 bases, and 12 bases separated the two germline ends. CDR3 bases: TGTGCCAGCAGCTTAGGCATGAGGTGGGATAATTCACCCCTCCACTTT. It specifies CASSLGMRWDNSPLHF.

The chain uses TRBV30 and TRBJ1-2; D unclear. The ends were cut back, 4 bases at V and 9 bases at J, with 15 bases in the middle. The CDR3 runs to 12 residues. Looked up from germline, CDR1 is GTSNPN and CDR2 is SVGIG (reference sequence). This CDR3 reads CAWNPTSGSYTF. CDR3 in DNA: TGTGCCTGGAATCCGACCTCGGGTAGCTACACCTTC.

The rearrangement links TRBV5-1 to TRBJ1-1; the D gene is possibly TRBD1 (6 bases). V shed 4 bases and J shed 0 bases, with 10 bases lying between them. CDR1 is SGHRS, CDR2 YFSETQ, per germline. This CDR3 contains 14 residues. The CDR3 spells CASSLTGLNTEAFF. The CDR3 coding sequence is TGCGCCAGCAGCCTGACAGGATTGAACACTGAAGCTTTCTTT.

This sequence joins TRBV9 and TRBJ1-3; weak D call: TRBD1 (6 bases). Germline V gene sequence: CDR1 SGDLS, CDR2 YYNGEE. The ends were cut back, 0 bases at V and 4 bases at J, with 14 bases in the middle. The CDR3 has 16 residues. The CDR3 nucleotides read TGTGCCAGCAGCGTAGCTCCACAGGGCGTAGGAAACACCATATATTTT. This translates into CASSVAPQGVGNTIYF.

The chain carries TRBV6-5 and TRBJ1-2; perhaps TRBD1 as D (6 bases). Germline V gene data show CDR1 as MNHEY and CDR2 as SVGAGI. The CDR3 has 16 amino acids. The V gene lost 0 bases and the J gene lost 0 bases, with 11 bases spanning the gap. CDR3: CASSYSEDSPNYGYTF. CDR3 bases: TGTGCCAGCAGTTACTCGGAGGACAGCCCTAACTATGGCTACACCTTC.

This chain links TRBV27 with TRBJ2-7; 7 bases line up with TRBD1. Trimming cost V 5 bases and J 6 bases; bases outside gene matches: 10. Germline V lookup: CDR1 MNHEY, CDR2 SMNVEV (reference sequence). The CDR3 has 14 amino acids. The DNA of the CDR3 is TGTGCCAGCAGTCGGCTGACAGGGTCCCGCGAGCAGTACTTC. Its translation is CASSRLTGSREQYF.

V and J are TRBV6-2 or TRBV6-3 and TRBJ2-4; the match to TRBD1 covers 8 bases. The CDR3 is 16 residues long. The J segment lost 8 bases and the V segment lost 2 bases, leaving 11 bases of the junction unmatched. Germline V gene lookup returns CDR1 MNHEY and CDR2 SVGEGT. The CDR3 DNA is TGTGCCAGCAGTTACACCGGCGGACAGGGAAGGGACATTCAGTACTTC. It codes for CASSYTGGQGRDIQYF.

The chain uses TRBV2 and TRBJ1-2; 9 bases are a match to TRBD1. Germline V gene data show CDR1 as SNHLY and CDR2 as FYNNEI. The CDR3 is 14 residues long. After removal of 6 bases from V and 8 bases from J, the junction contained 10 bases not matched to a gene. As DNA, the CDR3 is TGTGCCAGCAGACCCCGGGACAGGGCTAGAGGCTACACCTTC. It encodes CASRPRDRARGYTF.

The rearrangement uses TRBV5-1 and TRBJ2-7; D possibly corresponds to TRBD2 (5 bases). Trimming left V 2 bases short and J 3 bases short, with 9 bases between. CDR1 SGHRS and CDR2 YFSETQ come from the germline V gene. The CDR3 runs to 13 residues. The CDR3 nucleotides read TGCGCCAGCAGCTTAGGCGGGTACTACGAGCAGTACTTC. The encoded protein is CASSLGGYYEQYF.